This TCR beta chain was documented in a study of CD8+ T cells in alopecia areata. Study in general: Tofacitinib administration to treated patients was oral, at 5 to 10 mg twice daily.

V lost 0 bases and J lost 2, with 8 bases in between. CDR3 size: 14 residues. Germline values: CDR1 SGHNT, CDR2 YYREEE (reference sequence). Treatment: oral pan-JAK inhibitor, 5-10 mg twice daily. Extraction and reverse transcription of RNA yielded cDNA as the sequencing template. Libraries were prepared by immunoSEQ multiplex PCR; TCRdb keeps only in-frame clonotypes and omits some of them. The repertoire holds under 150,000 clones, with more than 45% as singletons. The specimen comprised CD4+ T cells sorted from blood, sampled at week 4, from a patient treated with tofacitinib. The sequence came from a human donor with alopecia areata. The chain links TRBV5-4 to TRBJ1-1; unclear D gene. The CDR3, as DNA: TGTGCCAGCAGCTTGGGTCGGCTTAACACTGAAGCTTTCTTT. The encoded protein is CASSLGRLNTEAFF.